One and the same sample provided the 17 T cell receptor beta chains below, sequenced in a study of tumor and adjacent non-tumor tissue in lung cancer. The library came from three nested PCR rounds adapted from ARM-PCR protocols. TCRdb re-derived calls from the multiplex PCR reads in MiXCR, one entry per CDR3 protein. Of tens of thousands of distinct CDR3 sequences listed, approximately 73% were seen once; the top ten hold 40% to 45%. RNA was extracted from bulk tissue without any cell sorting. More than 3 cm separated this lung sample from the edge of the tumor. The sequencing input was distant non-tumor lung tissue. These receptors were collected from a man aged 60 to 75 with non-small cell lung cancer.

Regarding this clonotype: A read error may produce the germline difference seen at one junction end. The chain couples TRBV4-1 to TRBJ2-1, with D unresolved. There are 15 residues in the CDR3. CDR1 MGHRA and CDR2 YSYEKL come from the germline V gene. The CDR3 loop is CASSVPTGSYDEQLF. DNA for the CDR3: TGCGCCAGCAGCGTCCCTACCGGGTCCTACGATGAGCAGTTATTC.

Concerning this clonotype itself: One end of the junction is discordant with germline, which a read error may explain. The chain uses TRBV6-1 and TRBJ2-6; D is unclear. This CDR3 contains 14 residues. Germline loops: CDR1 MNHNS, CDR2 SASEGT. The CDR3 region is CASSEGAGANVLSF. The CDR3 DNA follows: TGTGCCAGCAGTGAAGGGGCTGGTGCCAACGTCCTGAGTTTC.

This chain uses TRBV12-3 or TRBV12-4 with TRBJ1-1, with unresolved D. The CDR3 loop spans 11 amino acids. The V end was cut by 11 bases, the J end by 8 bases, with 15 bases between. The CDR3 sequence: CAGGQTMEAFF. As DNA, the CDR3 is TGTGCCGGCGGCCAGACCATGGAAGCTTTCTTT.

The genes are TRBV7-9 and TRBJ1-1; D not certain. The CDR3 is 14 amino acids. Germline CDR1 SEHNR, CDR2 FQNEAQ (reference sequence). CDR3 region: CATSLLVGGTEAFF. The CDR3 DNA sequence: TGTGCTACCAGCTTATTGGTCGGTGGCACTGAAGCTTTCTTT.

In the case of this clonotype: This clone may be a read error of a much larger clone one base away. The genes are TRBV7-8 and TRBJ2-5; D unresolved. This CDR3 region has 16 residues. The germline gives CDR1 SGHVS, CDR2 FQNEAQ. The CDR3 nucleotides read TGTGCCAGCATCTTAGTTCTGGTGCCCCCTCGAGAGACCCAGTACTTC. Protein: CASILVLVPPRETQYF.

Of note for this clonotype: A junction end diverges from the germline sequence, so it may reflect a read error. The J gene is TRBJ1-4, the V gene TRBV5-6; 9 bases line up with TRBD1. The germline V gene encodes CDR1 SGHDT and CDR2 YYEEEE. The CDR3 has 17 amino acids. The CDR3 region is CASSPRTGARSNEKLFF. The CDR3 DNA is TGTGCCAGCAGCCCCAGGACAGGGGCCCGAAGTAATGAAAAACTATTTTTT.

Notes on this clonotype: One end of the junction is discordant with germline, which a read error may explain. The V call is TRBV11-1, the J call TRBJ1-1, with TRBD1 as a possible D gene (6 bases). Germline CDR1 and CDR2: SGHAT and FQDESV (reference sequence). This CDR3 spans 13 amino acids. The CDR3 here is CASSLAPGAEALF. CDR3 nucleotide sequence: TGTGCCAGCAGCTTAGCGCCGGGGGCTGAGGCTTTATTC.

Worth noting for this clonotype: An end of the junction differs from the germline gene, which may be a read error. The chain employs TRBV28 and TRBJ2-3, with TRBD2 matching over 7 bases. The CDR3 extends over 15 amino acids. In germline, CDR1 is MDHEN, CDR2 SYDVKM. The CDR3 reads CPSSNPSGLTDTQYF. The DNA for the CDR3 is TGTCCCAGTAGTAACCCTAGCGGTCTCACAGATACGCAGTATTTT.

This clonotype was seen only once. Here the CDR3 omits its conserved ending phenylalanine or tryptophan, so a read error is the likely source. The V and J genes are TRBV6-6 and TRBJ1-2, with D possibly being TRBD1 (5 bases). Deletions cut 4 bases from V and 8 bases from J, with 14 bases between. This CDR3 has 13 residues. CDR1 is MNHNY and CDR2 is SVGAGI in the germline V gene (reference sequence). Written as DNA, the CDR3 is TGTGCCAGCAGTTTACAGGATAGCTACGGCTACACCATC. It translates to CASSLQDSYGYTI.

With regard to this clonotype: A read error is likely, as this CDR3 ends without the conserved phenylalanine or tryptophan. Here the CDR3 DNA reads TGTGCCATCAGGTCGGACAGGGGGAATCAGCCCCAGCATCTT. Encoded protein: CAIRSDRGNQPQHL. The chain employs TRBV10-3 and TRBJ1-5, with 10 bases matching TRBD1. The germline V gene encodes CDR1 ENHRY and CDR2 SYGVKD. V gave up 6 bases and J gave up 4 bases; unmatched junction bases: 3. This CDR3 is 14 amino acids long.

Comments on this clonotype: The conserved final phenylalanine or tryptophan is absent from the CDR3, which likely points to a read error. V gene TRBV12-3 or TRBV12-4 combines with J gene TRBJ2-1; 8 bases are shared with TRBD2. The CDR3 has 15 residues. The CDR3 nucleotides read TGTGCCAGTAGTTTTAGGGGACTAGGCTACAATGAGCAGTTCATC. Its translation: CASSFRGLGYNEQFI.

Details on this clonotype: A read error may account for a junction end that differs from germline. This chain links TRBV29-1 with TRBJ2-3, with D perhaps matching TRBD1 (5 bases). The length of the CDR3 is 14 residues. Germline V CDR1 and CDR2: SQVTM, ANQGSEA. The CDR3 nucleotides read TGCTGCGTTGAAGGGGATTTACTGACAGATACGCAGTATTTT. Translation gives CCVEGDLLTDTQYF.

As concerns this clonotype: Since a much larger clone is just one base distant, this may be a read error. This chain links TRBV24-1 with TRBJ2-5, with D perhaps matching TRBD2 (6 bases). Germline V CDR1 and CDR2: KGHDR, SFDVKD. The CDR3 is made up of 17 amino acids. This CDR3 is CATSHLPTGGVKETQYF. The CDR3 DNA follows: TGTGCCACCAGTCATTTACCAACAGGAGGGGTGAAAGAGACCCAGTACTTC.

The chain links TRBV2 to TRBJ2-5; TRBD2 aligns across 7 bases. The CDR3 loop spans 14 amino acids. The trim removed 9 bases at V and 5 bases at J, leaving 12 bases unmatched. CDR1 is SNHLY and CDR2 is FYNNEI in the germline V gene. Written as DNA, the CDR3 is TGTGCCAGTGGACTAGAGGGAGATCAGGAGACCCAGTACTTC. Translated, it gives CASGLEGDQETQYF. The whole variable domain, remainder taken from reference TRBV2 and TRBJ2-5, is EPEVTQTPSHQVTQMGQEVILRCVPISNHLYFYWYRQILGQKVEFLVSFYNNEISEKSEIFDDQFSVERPDGSNFTLKIRSTKLEDSAMYFCASGLEGDQETQYFGPGTRLLVL.

The chain employs TRBV29-1 and TRBJ2-1; TRBD2 matches 9 bases. With V trimmed by 2 bases and J by 3 bases, 11 bases remained unmatched. The CDR3 loop spans 17 amino acids. Germline CDR1 SQVTM, CDR2 ANQGSEA. The DNA of the CDR3 is TGCAGCGTTGAATATCCGAGGCGGGAGGGGTACTACAATGAGCAGTTCTTC. Amino acids: CSVEYPRREGYYNEQFF.

As concerns this clonotype: Germline and junction disagree at one end, which may indicate a read error. The DNA of the CDR3 is TGCAGCGTTAAAGAACATAACTACGAACAGTACTTC. As protein: CSVKEHNYEQYF. V is TRBV29-1 and J is TRBJ2-7; no clear D. The CDR3 consists of 12 residues. Germline CDR1 reads SQVTM; CDR2 reads ANQGSEA.

This clonotype is medium-sized by share. This chain uses TRBV2 with TRBJ2-2; 7 bases are shared with TRBD1. The CDR3 is 14 amino acids. After removal of 7 bases from V and 4 bases from J, the junction contained 6 bases not matched to a gene. The germline CDR1 and CDR2 sequences are SNHLY and FYNNEI. The CDR3 protein is CASIEGAATGELFF. The CDR3 bases are TGTGCCAGCATTGAGGGGGCGGCCACCGGGGAGCTGTTTTTT.